This TCR beta chain is from a study of T cell changes during pregnancy in multiple sclerosis. Sequencing used immunoSEQ multiplex PCR; TCRdb keeps in-frame clones, though not all of them. The table records some 14,000 clones, around 83% of them present only once. V trimming: 3 bases; J trimming: 5 bases; junction bases outside the gene matches: 9. The CDR3 spans 15 residues. The germline V gene has CDR1 MNHNS and CDR2 SASEGT. V usage is TRBV6-1 and J usage is TRBJ2-7; TRBD1 agrees at 8 bases. The TCR was taken from a female donor in good health, enrolled as a control in a pregnancy study. The material was CD8+ T cells from peripheral blood mononuclear cells, obtained after pregnancy. In DNA form, the CDR3 reads TGTGCCAGCAGTGAGTTAGGACAGGGTATCGACGAGCAGTACTTC. Translated, it gives CASSELGQGIDEQYF.